This section outlines one TCR beta chain sequence together with its context. The antigen remains unidentified. The data belong to a study of cytomegalovirus exposure and HLA in healthy donors. Looking at the study overall: Falling in the Caucasian-associated ancestry cluster were 81% of about 400 genotyped donors. Whole-study findings and limits: Most TCR sequences were rare, but some public TCRs occurred in many donors.

CDR1 SGDLS and CDR2 YYNGEE come from the germline V gene. V was cut by 0 bases and J by 9 bases, with 10 bases left in between. The CDR3 extends over 13 amino acids. Use of 60 Vbeta and 13 Jbeta primers characterized the PCR. The table came from immunoSEQ multiplex PCR; TCRdb's copy has only in-frame clones and leaves some out. The repertoire holds over 200,000 clones, with about four fifths as singletons. This TCR was recovered from a middle-aged man in good health and CMV-seropositive. The sample taken for sequencing was PBMCs. The chain uses TRBV9 and TRBJ1-5; D is unclear. Here the CDR3 reads CASSVVVGGPQHF. In nucleotides, the CDR3 is TGTGCCAGCAGCGTAGTTGTCGGTGGGCCCCAGCATTTT.